This TCR beta chain was captured by sequencing in a study of cytomegalovirus exposure and HLA in healthy donors. Broader study findings: According to a later analysis, donors in an Asian-associated ancestry cluster reportedly had fewer N-insertions than the roughly 630-donor mean.

Germline loops: CDR1 WNHNN, CDR2 SYGVQD (reference sequence). Trimming removed 5 bases from V and 8 bases from J, with 19 bases in between. The CDR3 sequence is 15 residues long. The primer mix had 60 Vbeta and 13 Jbeta primers. TCRdb's copy holds only in-frame clones and misses some; the assay was immunoSEQ multiplex PCR. This repertoire shows 100,000 to 150,000 clones, 70% to 90% found once; its top ten account for around 18%. A note on this clone: The antigen remains undetermined.

Sequenced: PBMCs. This TCR was sampled from a man in his late teens or twenties in good health and CMV-seropositive. The rearrangement joins TRBV10-1 to TRBJ2-1; a possible D gene is TRBD2 (6 bases). The CDR3 DNA reads as TGCGCCAGCAGTCCCCTCGGGACTCCGTCCGATGAGCAGTTCTTC. It specifies CASSPLGTPSDEQFF.